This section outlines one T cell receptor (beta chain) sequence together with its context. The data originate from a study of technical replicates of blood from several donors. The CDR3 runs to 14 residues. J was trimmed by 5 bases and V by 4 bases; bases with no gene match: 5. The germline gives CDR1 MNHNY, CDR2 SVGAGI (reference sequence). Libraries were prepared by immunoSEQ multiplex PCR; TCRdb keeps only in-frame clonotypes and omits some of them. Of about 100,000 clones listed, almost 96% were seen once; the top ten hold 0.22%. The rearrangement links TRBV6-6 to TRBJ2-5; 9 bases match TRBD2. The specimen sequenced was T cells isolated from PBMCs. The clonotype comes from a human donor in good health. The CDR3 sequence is CASSLGLAPETQYF. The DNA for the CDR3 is TGTGCCAGCAGTTTGGGACTAGCACCTGAGACCCAGTACTTC.